Each of the 17 T cell receptor beta chains below was sequenced from the same sample in a study of beta chain features in type 1 diabetes. As every portion of the isolated RNA was reverse transcribed, the sequencing read expressed TCRB transcripts. Sequenced by immunoSEQ multiplex PCR; TCRdb stores in-frame clones only, minus some. The sample shows 150,000 or so clones, 9% to 9.5% of them seen only once. Source material: central memory CD4+ T cells from blood. All receptors come from a man aged 18 to 30 in good health.

Comment on this clone: The identical CDR3 is also encoded by other nucleotide sequences in the sample. The chain carries TRBV9 and TRBJ2-5; TRBD1 matches at 12 bases. Per germline, CDR1 SGDLS and CDR2 YYNGEE. The CDR3 sequence is 15 residues long. V trimming: 3 bases; J trimming: 5 bases; junction bases outside the gene matches: 5. As DNA, the CDR3 is TGTGCCAGCAGCGGGGGACAGGGGGCAGGGGAGACCCAGTACTTC. Protein: CASSGGQGAGETQYF. The entire variable domain, with the rest obtained from reference TRBV9 and TRBJ2-5, is as follows: DSGVTQTPKHLITATGQRVTLRCSPRSGDLSVYWYQQSLDQGLQFLIQYYNGEERAKGNILERFSAQQFPDLHSELNLSSLELGDSALYFCASSGGQGAGETQYFGPGTRLLVL.

This chain connects TRBV15 to TRBJ2-7, with TRBD1 matching over 10 bases. CDR3 length: 17 residues. Per germline, CDR1 LNHNV and CDR2 YYDKDF (reference sequence). The V segment lost 0 bases and the J segment 2 bases; nucleotides outside the gene matches: 7. The CDR3 region is CATSRDFPGTGAYEQYF. The DNA of the CDR3 is TGTGCCACCAGCAGAGATTTTCCCGGGACAGGGGCCTACGAGCAGTACTTC.

This clone was counted ten times or more. The chain recombines TRBV28 with TRBJ1-2; 7 nucleotides line up with TRBD1. CDR1 is MDHEN, CDR2 SYDVKM, per germline. The junction had 3 bases not matched to a gene; V was cut back by 6 bases and J by 5 bases. CDR3 size: 12 residues. The CDR3 protein is CASSRRGYGYTF. The DNA for the CDR3 is TGTGCCAGCAGCCGCAGGGGGTATGGCTACACCTTC.

The J gene is TRBJ2-5, the V gene TRBV18; D ambiguous. V lost 2 bases, J lost 1 base, and 8 bases lay in between. CDR1 is KGHSH, CDR2 LQKENI, per germline. This CDR3 has 14 amino acids. The chain's CDR3 is CASSPSISQETQYF. CDR3 in DNA: TGTGCCAGCTCACCATCCATTTCCCAAGAGACCCAGTACTTC.

This rearrangement joins TRBV6-6 to TRBJ1-2; TRBD1 might be the D (6 bases). The germline CDR1 and CDR2 sequences are MNHNY and SVGAGI (reference sequence). The CDR3 has 14 residues. V lost 2 bases, J lost 8 bases, and 15 bases lay in between. DNA of the CDR3: TGTGCCAGCAGTTACCGACACAGGGCGGAGGGCTACACCTTC. It is translated as CASSYRHRAEGYTF.

Only a few counts were recorded for this clone. The chain couples TRBV19 to TRBJ2-7; TRBD1 matches 8 bases. The CDR3 has 14 residues. Trimming at V came to 4 bases and at J to 5 bases, leaving 7 bases not matched to a gene. Germline V CDR1 and CDR2: LNHDA, SQIVND (reference sequence). The chain's CDR3 is CASSRDRRVDEQYF. The CDR3 region has the DNA TGTGCCAGTAGTAGGGACAGGCGCGTCGACGAGCAGTACTTC.

The genes are TRBV7-2 and TRBJ1-5; D is ambiguous. Germline CDR1 and CDR2: SGHTA and FQGNSA. The CDR3 spans 13 residues. The V gene lost 6 bases and the J gene lost 5 bases, with 11 bases spanning the gap. CDR3 protein: CASSTRWDQPQHF. CDR3 nucleotide sequence: TGTGCCAGCAGTACGAGGTGGGATCAGCCCCAGCATTTT.

In this sample, this clone turned up a few times. The CDR3 region is CASSLQTGEYGYTF. CDR3 DNA sequence: TGTGCCAGCAGCCTACAGACAGGGGAATATGGCTACACCTTC. This chain connects TRBV7-8 to TRBJ1-2; 8 positions match TRBD1. With V trimmed by 5 bases and J by 5 bases, 7 bases remained unmatched. The CDR3 has 14 amino acids. CDR1 and CDR2 from the germline V gene are SGHVS and FQNEAQ.

The chain couples TRBV27 to TRBJ2-5, with 10 bases identical to TRBD1. The CDR3 spans 15 residues. Germline lookup yields CDR1 MNHEY and CDR2 SMNVEV (reference sequence). Trimming cost V 6 bases and J 4 bases; bases outside gene matches: 8. The CDR3 DNA reads as TGTGCCAGCAGCCAGACAGGGGGCGGCGTAGAGACCCAGTACTTC. It translates to CASSQTGGGVETQYF.

A few counts support this clone. This chain joins TRBV5-5 and TRBJ1-5; 10 positions agree with TRBD1. The CDR3 sequence is 15 residues long. With V trimmed by 4 bases and J by 3 bases, 4 bases remained unmatched. Germline V CDR1 and CDR2: SGHKS, YYEKEE (reference sequence). The CDR3, as DNA: TGTGCCAGCAGCGGGGGACAGGGGATCAATCAGCCCCAGCATTTT. Residues: CASSGGQGINQPQHF.

The DNA of the CDR3 is TGCGCCAGCAGCAATAGGGAGATGATAAGGGGGGATACGCAGTATTTT. Protein product: CASSNREMIRGDTQYF. The chain is built from TRBV5-1 and TRBJ2-3, with D maybe TRBD1 (6 bases). From germline, CDR1 is SGHRS and CDR2 YFSETQ. The CDR3 contains 16 residues. V gave up 4 bases and J gave up 6 bases, with 21 bases separating them.

The chain joins TRBV27 to TRBJ2-4; 7 bases fit TRBD2. Germline trimming cut 6 bases from V and 1 base from J; bases unmatched to any gene: 6. Germline V gene lookup returns CDR1 MNHEY and CDR2 SMNVEV (reference sequence). The CDR3 spans 15 residues. The CDR3 loop is CASRGGSGAKNIQYF. The CDR3 coding sequence is TGTGCCAGCAGGGGGGGGTCGGGGGCCAAAAACATTCAGTACTTC.

The J gene is TRBJ2-5, the V gene TRBV28; 7 bases line up with TRBD1. Germline values: CDR1 MDHEN, CDR2 SYDVKM. The CDR3 extends over 14 amino acids. V lost 6 bases, J lost 0 bases, and 4 bases stayed unmatched. DNA of the CDR3: TGTGCCAGCAGCCCTACAGGGGACCAAGAGACCCAGTACTTC. Translated: CASSPTGDQETQYF.

This clone was detected ten times or more. This sample includes further DNA sequences coding for the same CDR3. This CDR3 reads CAWRTGPNTGELFF. The CDR3 DNA sequence: TGTGCCTGGAGGACAGGCCCAAACACCGGGGAGCTGTTTTTT. The chain links TRBV30 to TRBJ2-2; D is possibly TRBD1 (6 bases). Trimming shortened V by 3 bases and J by 2 bases, and 10 bases separated the two germline ends. This CDR3 has 14 residues. Looked up from germline, CDR1 is GTSNPN and CDR2 is SVGIG (reference sequence).

The rearrangement joins TRBV10-2 to TRBJ1-2, with 7 bases matching TRBD1. Trimming cost V 7 bases and J 4 bases; bases outside gene matches: 0. The length of the CDR3 is 11 residues. The germline V gene has CDR1 WSHSY and CDR2 SAAADI. The CDR3 sequence: CASTGGYGYTF. The CDR3 DNA reads TGCGCCAGCACAGGGGGCTATGGCTACACCTTC.

The V gene is TRBV9, the J gene TRBJ1-5, with D maybe TRBD1 (5 bases). The V end lost 4 bases, the J end lost 2 bases, and 13 bases lay between the germline ends. CDR1 is SGDLS, CDR2 YYNGEE, per germline. This CDR3 spans 15 amino acids. CDR3 sequence: CASSPHGGGNQPQHF. Here the CDR3 DNA reads TGTGCCAGCAGCCCCCACGGAGGGGGCAATCAGCCCCAGCATTTT.

The sample holds a few counts of this clone. The DNA of the CDR3 is TGTGCCACCGGGGGACTAGCGGGGGTGGGCACAGATACGCAGTATTTT. Its protein is CATGGLAGVGTDTQYF. The chain couples TRBV27 to TRBJ2-3; 14 bases fit TRBD2. The V and J ends lost 10 bases and 1 base, in that order; junction bases with no gene match: 7. Germline CDR1 and CDR2: MNHEY and SMNVEV (reference sequence). The CDR3 runs to 16 residues.